This T cell receptor beta chain was recovered during a study of Ad26.COV2.S vaccination and SARS-CoV-2 variants. Study information: The Ad26.COV2.S arm of the COV1001 trial was where the donor was placed. Administration of Ad26.COV2.S was intramuscular, either once or twice 56 days apart.

Treatment in this sample: roughly 18 received Ad26.COV2.S at low or high dose, single or two shots; 5 received placebo; per-sample allocation not given. Sample collection was performed on day 63 after the first vaccine or placebo injection. The sample came from a Boston adult aged 18-55 years. The V gene lost 4 bases and the J gene lost 5 bases, with 9 bases spanning the gap. CDR3 length equals 13 residues. CDR1 is LGHNT and CDR2 is FRNRAP in the germline V gene. The repertoire was sequenced with immunoSEQ multiplex PCR; TCRdb's copy has only in-frame clones and lacks some. The data contain about 680,000 clones, more than 80% of them seen just once; the ten biggest clones take up roughly 1.5%. Concerning this clone itself: Its antigen is undetermined.

Points from the study as a whole: Placebo recipients and vaccine recipients were similar in non-spike TCR breadth.

The sequence was collected from a person between 18 and 65 years old who received the Ad26.COV2.S COVID-19 vaccine or a placebo. The chain couples TRBV12-5 to TRBJ2-1, with D possibly matching TRBD1 (5 bases). The sequencing used peripheral blood, collected in a trial of Ad26.COV2.S vaccine versus placebo. The CDR3, as DNA: TGTGCTAGTGGTTCGGACATTGACAATGAGCAGTTCTTC. As protein: CASGSDIDNEQFF.